The 21 T cell receptor beta chains presented below share a single source sample, sequenced in a study of control samples from healthy donors and cancer patients. Clones were sequenced by immunoSEQ multiplex PCR, and TCRdb holds only the in-frame ones, with some missing. The sample lists 50,000 to 70,000 clones, more than 95% occurring once. Material: blood. The receptors were gathered from a woman between 18 and 29 years old in good health.

The chain uses TRBV2 and TRBJ2-1, with D possibly TRBD2 on 6 matching bases. Trimming removed 10 bases at V and 0 bases at J, with 13 bases between. In germline, CDR1 is SNHLY, CDR2 FYNNEI. This CDR3 has 14 residues. The CDR3 sequence: CAIYGGSSYNEQFF. CDR3 sequence (DNA): TGTGCCATCTACGGGGGAAGCTCCTACAATGAGCAGTTCTTC.

The rearrangement links TRBV7-8 to TRBJ1-4; possibly TRBD1 for D (5 bases). The germline V gene has CDR1 SGHVS and CDR2 FQNEAQ. This CDR3 is 16 amino acids long. The V end was cut by 4 bases, the J end by 8 bases, with 20 bases between. CDR3 DNA sequence: TGTGCCAGCAGCTCCCGGGACCTCGAGAGTGGAGAAAAACTGTTTTTT. It translates to CASSSRDLESGEKLFF.

The gene calls are TRBV2 and TRBJ1-1, with no clear D. V shed 4 bases and J shed 0 bases, with 6 bases lying between them. This CDR3 is built from 13 residues. Germline CDR1 reads SNHLY; CDR2 reads FYNNEI. The CDR3 DNA follows: TGTGCCAGCAGTGGATCTCTGAACACTGAAGCTTTCTTT. Amino acid sequence: CASSGSLNTEAFF.

The chain combines TRBV7-9 with TRBJ1-2, with D possibly being TRBD1 (5 bases). This CDR3 is built from 16 residues. Looked up from germline, CDR1 is SEHNR and CDR2 is FQNEAQ (reference sequence). V was cut by 7 bases and J by 1 base, with 19 bases left in between. The CDR3 protein is CASIKLTDGLNYGYTF. The CDR3 bases are TGTGCCAGCATCAAACTGACAGACGGCCTTAACTATGGCTACACCTTC.

This chain links TRBV11-3 with TRBJ2-3; no definite D call. The ends were cut back, 5 bases at V and 3 bases at J, with 9 bases in the middle. CDR1 and CDR2 (germline): SGHNT, YENEEA. The CDR3 totals 13 residues. In nucleotides, the CDR3 is TGTGCCAGCAGCCGCTCTAGGACAGATACGCAGTATTTT. This encodes CASSRSRTDTQYF.

This rearrangement joins TRBV24-1 to TRBJ1-2, with TRBD1 identical over 10 bases. Germline CDR1 is KGHDR and CDR2 is SFDVKD. This CDR3 has 11 amino acids. The V segment lost 11 bases and the J segment 8 bases; nucleotides outside the gene matches: 4. The CDR3, as DNA: TGTGCCATACGGACAGGGGGAGGCTACACCTTC. Its protein product is CAIRTGGGYTF.

This sequence joins TRBV11-2 and TRBJ1-6; D is ambiguous. Germline CDR1 and CDR2: SGHAT and FQNNGV. The CDR3 is made up of 15 amino acids. Trimming cost V 6 bases and J 4 bases, with 13 bases left between them. The CDR3 region is CASRSVGGYNSPLHF. CDR3 DNA: TGTGCCAGCAGATCGGTGGGCGGATATAATTCACCCCTCCACTTT.

The J gene is TRBJ1-1, the V gene TRBV30; perhaps TRBD1 as D (5 bases). V was trimmed by 1 base and J by 0 bases, leaving 15 bases between them. Germline V lookup: CDR1 GTSNPN, CDR2 SVGIG (reference sequence). This CDR3 comprises 16 residues. The CDR3 here is CAWSAPWGIMNTEAFF. CDR3 bases: TGTGCCTGGAGTGCTCCCTGGGGGATAATGAACACTGAAGCTTTCTTT.

The chain combines TRBV7-9 with TRBJ1-5; D gene unclear. The CDR3 contains 14 residues. In germline, CDR1 is SEHNR, CDR2 FQNEAQ (reference sequence). Trimming cost V 2 bases and J 6 bases, with 11 bases left between them. The DNA for the CDR3 is TGTGCCAGCAGCTTACCCGGCTCCGGTCAGCCCCAGCATTTT. It encodes CASSLPGSGQPQHF.

This chain connects TRBV30 to TRBJ1-5; D remains unclear. Trimming removed 2 bases from V and 0 bases from J, with 8 bases in between. The CDR3 contains 14 residues. Germline V CDR1 and CDR2: GTSNPN, SVGIG (reference sequence). CDR3 sequence (DNA): TGTGCCTGGAGTACGGATTATAGCAATCAGCCCCAGCATTTT. Its protein product is CAWSTDYSNQPQHF.

This clone has a single count. This chain uses TRBV19 with TRBJ1-1; tentatively, D is TRBD1 (6 bases). The CDR3 runs to 14 residues. Deletions cut 7 bases from V and 5 bases from J, with 17 bases between. CDR1 and CDR2 from the germline V gene are LNHDA and SQIVND (reference sequence). CDR3: CASTTRGAWTEAFF. CDR3 DNA sequence: TGTGCCAGTACCACTAGGGGGGCTTGGACTGAAGCTTTCTTT.

The chain recombines TRBV9 with TRBJ1-1; TRBD1 might be the D (6 bases). The CDR3 is made up of 14 amino acids. V gave up 5 bases and J gave up 2 bases, with 13 bases separating them. The germline V gene has CDR1 SGDLS and CDR2 YYNGEE. The CDR3 region is CASRAGGLNTEAFF. In DNA, the CDR3 is TGTGCCAGCAGGGCCGGGGGCCTTAACACTGAAGCTTTCTTT.

DNA of the CDR3: TGTGCCAGCAGCGGACCGGTGAGCTCCTACAATGAGCAGTTCTTC. Residues: CASSGPVSSYNEQFF. The V gene is TRBV9, the J gene TRBJ2-1; no clear D gene. CDR3 size: 15 residues. Trimming took off 3 bases at V and 0 bases at J, with 10 bases between the two ends. Germline CDR1 SGDLS, CDR2 YYNGEE.

J is TRBJ1-2 and V is TRBV6-5, with 10 bases matching TRBD1. Trimming took 7 bases from V and 0 from J; bases not matched to a gene: 5. CDR3 length equals 15 residues. CDR1 and CDR2 from the germline V gene are MNHEY and SVGAGI. The DNA of the CDR3 is TGTGCCAGCACCCCGGGGACAGGGGCTAACTATGGCTACACCTTC. Translation gives CASTPGTGANYGYTF.

CDR3 sequence reads: CASSMLDRDTEAFF. The CDR3 DNA sequence: TGTGCCAGTAGTATGCTAGACAGGGATACTGAAGCTTTCTTT. This chain links TRBV19 with TRBJ1-1, with 7 bases identical to TRBD1. Germline V lookup: CDR1 LNHDA, CDR2 SQIVND (reference sequence). The CDR3 totals 14 residues. V lost 3 bases and J lost 5; bases outside the gene matches: 6.

The chain uses TRBV2 and TRBJ2-1, with D possibly being TRBD2 (6 bases). The V and J ends lost 8 bases and 12 bases respectively, with 11 bases between them. The CDR3 totals 10 residues. From germline, CDR1 is SNHLY and CDR2 FYNNEI. CDR3 loop: CASRTTGQFF. Here the CDR3 DNA reads TGTGCCAGCCGGACTACCGGGCAGTTCTTC.

The J gene is TRBJ2-7, the V gene TRBV19; the D call may be TRBD1 or TRBD2 (5 bases each). The germline V gene encodes CDR1 LNHDA and CDR2 SQIVND (reference sequence). This CDR3 is built from 14 residues. The V end lost 9 bases, the J end lost 0 bases, and 15 bases lay between the germline ends. The CDR3 spells CASRGQPTSYEQYF. CDR3 coding DNA: TGTGCCAGCCGGGGCCAACCAACCTCCTACGAGCAGTACTTC.

This chain links TRBV4-1 with TRBJ1-5, with 8 nucleotides matching TRBD1. The CDR3 is 16 residues long. CDR1 and CDR2 (germline): MGHRA, YSYEKL. The J segment lost 9 bases and the V segment lost 0 bases, leaving 10 bases of the junction unmatched. The CDR3 is CASSQDSRGLLGPQHF. CDR3 DNA: TGCGCCAGCAGCCAAGATTCCAGGGGGCTGCTAGGGCCCCAGCATTTT.

This chain connects TRBV9 to TRBJ2-3, with no clear D. The CDR3 extends over 14 amino acids. The V end was cut by 4 bases, the J end by 1 base, with 10 bases between. Germline V gives CDR1 SGDLS, CDR2 YYNGEE. The CDR3 region has the DNA TGTGCCAGCAGCCCTAGACCCGGCACAGATACGCAGTATTTT. Protein sequence: CASSPRPGTDTQYF.

This sequence joins TRBV3-1 (or the pseudogene TRBV3-2) and TRBJ2-3, with 15 bases aligning to TRBD2. From germline, CDR1 is LGHDT and CDR2 YNNKEL (reference sequence). Trimming at V came to 1 base and at J to 0 bases, leaving 17 bases not matched to a gene. The CDR3 has 23 amino acids. CDR3 in DNA: TGTGCCAGCAGCCAAGCCCCCCTCGGACTAGCGGGGGGGACCCGCTATAGCACAGATACGCAGTATTTT. As protein: CASSQAPLGLAGGTRYSTDTQYF.

The rearrangement uses TRBV4-1 and TRBJ1-2; D might be TRBD1 (5 bases). V dropped 4 bases and J dropped 5 bases, with 23 bases sitting between them. Germline V gene data show CDR1 as MGHRA and CDR2 as YSYEKL. CDR3 size: 17 residues. CDR3 DNA sequence: TGCGCCAGCAGCCCAATATTTTCCTGGCAGGGAGGGTATGGCTACACCTTC. This gives the protein CASSPIFSWQGGYGYTF.